Listed here are 14 T cell receptor beta chains from one sample, sequenced in a study of cytomegalovirus exposure and HLA in healthy donors. 60 Vbeta and 13 Jbeta primers were used in PCR. The assay was immunoSEQ multiplex PCR, and TCRdb's table has in-frame clones only and misses some. This sample has 35,000 to 50,000 clones, with roughly 60% found just once. Material: PBMCs. These receptors came from a man aged 55 to 70 in good health and CMV-seropositive.

As for this clone: Mismatch with germline at one junction end may stem from a read error. This chain links TRBV4-3 with TRBJ2-2; D is perhaps TRBD2 (7 bases). CDR3 length: 15 amino acids. CDR1 LGHNA and CDR2 YSLEER come from the germline V gene. The DNA for the CDR3 is TGCGCCAGCAGCCTAGGGGGGGGGAACGCCGGGGAGCTGTTTTTT. The encoded protein is CASSLGGGNAGELFF.

This clone was observed a few times. The V call is TRBV10-3, the J call TRBJ1-1; 7 bases agree with TRBD1. J was trimmed by 2 bases and V by 9 bases; bases with no gene match: 9. The germline V gene encodes CDR1 ENHRY and CDR2 SYGVKD. The CDR3 spans 14 residues. CDR3 nucleotide sequence: TGTGCCATAACCAGGGGACAGAGCAACACTGAAGCTTTCTTT. Protein product: CAITRGQSNTEAFF.

The rearrangement joins TRBV7-6 to TRBJ2-3; possible D gene TRBD2, 6 bases. Per germline, CDR1 SGHVS and CDR2 FNYEAQ. This CDR3 has 15 amino acids. The V gene lost 2 bases and the J gene lost 6 bases, with 15 bases spanning the gap. DNA for the CDR3: TGTGCCAGCAGCTTAAACTCCGGGGGACGGGATACGCAGTATTTT. Its translation: CASSLNSGGRDTQYF. Filled out from reference TRBV7-6 and TRBJ2-3, the complete variable domain reads GAGVSQSPRYKVTKRGQDVALRCDPISGHVSLYWYRQALGQGPEFLTYFNYEAQQDKSGLPNDRFSAERPEGSISTLTIQRTEQRDSAMYRCASSLNSGGRDTQYFGPGTRLTVL.

V and J are TRBV4-1 and TRBJ2-1; 8 bases line up with TRBD2. V was pared by 2 bases and J by 6 bases, with 12 bases of the junction left unmatched. The germline V gene has CDR1 MGHRA and CDR2 YSYEKL. The CDR3 length is 17 residues. CDR3 DNA: TGCGCCAGCAGCCAACAAGGGGGGATTAGCGGGATCAATGAGCAGTTCTTC. Translation: CASSQQGGISGINEQFF.

The J gene is TRBJ1-1, the V gene TRBV13; D remains ambiguous. V was trimmed by 3 bases and J by 5 bases, leaving 16 bases between them. The CDR3 is made up of 15 amino acids. The germline V gene encodes CDR1 PRHDT and CDR2 FYEKMQ (reference sequence). The chain's CDR3 is CASSFTRTGLTEAFF. The DNA for the CDR3 is TGTGCCAGCAGCTTTACCAGGACGGGGTTGACTGAAGCTTTCTTT.

The V gene is TRBV5-4, the J gene TRBJ1-1; D remains unclear. Trimming removed 4 bases at V and 5 bases at J, with 15 bases between. Germline CDR1 is SGHNT and CDR2 is YYREEE (reference sequence). This CDR3 comprises 14 residues. The DNA of the CDR3 is TGTGCCAGCAGCCCGACACCCCGTTGGACTGAAGCTTTCTTT. Translated, it gives CASSPTPRWTEAFF.

In regard to this clone: The DNA is omitted, as the CDR3 cannot be located on it reliably, and the CDR3 follows TCRdb's listing. The chain employs TRBV12-1 and TRBJ2-7; TRBD2 reflects the table's D call only, with no check against the DNA. TRBV12-1 counts as a pseudogene. With termini counted, the CDR3 has 22 amino acids. CDR3 sequence: CASSFAGGTLPAVGAGPYEQYF.

Only a few counts were recorded for this clone. The V and J genes are TRBV5-6 and TRBJ2-6; 7 bases agree with TRBD1. Germline V CDR1 and CDR2: SGHDT, YYEEEE. CDR3 length equals 15 residues. V was clipped by 4 bases and J by 1 base; unmatched bases: 2. The CDR3 region is CASSATGSGANVLTF. DNA for the CDR3: TGTGCCAGCAGCGCGACAGGGTCTGGGGCCAACGTCCTGACTTTC.

This clone appeared a few times. The chain couples TRBV5-1 to TRBJ2-1; perhaps TRBD1 as D (5 bases). V was trimmed by 4 bases and J by 3 bases, leaving 14 bases between them. Germline CDR1 SGHRS, CDR2 YFSETQ. This CDR3 is 15 amino acids long. For the CDR3, the DNA is TGCGCCAGCAGCCAAACAGGAAAAGGCTACAATGAGCAGTTCTTC. It encodes CASSQTGKGYNEQFF.

The chain couples TRBV5-6 to TRBJ2-2; 11 positions agree with TRBD1. This CDR3 has 15 residues. Germline CDR1 reads SGHDT; CDR2 reads YYEEEE. V gave up 2 bases and J gave up 5 bases; unmatched junction bases: 2. CDR3 sequence: CASSFWDRGTGELFF. Written as DNA, the CDR3 is TGTGCCAGCAGCTTCTGGGACAGGGGGACCGGGGAGCTGTTTTTT.

With respect to this clone: One junction end does not reproduce the germline sequence, and a read error may be involved. The DNA of the CDR3 is TGTGCCAGCAGCCTAGCCGACTACTACAATGAGCAGTTCTTC. Its protein product is CASSLADYYNEQFF. The chain joins TRBV7-9 to TRBJ2-1; TRBD2 might be the D (5 bases). CDR1 SEHNR and CDR2 FQNEAQ come from the germline V gene (reference sequence). The CDR3 has 14 residues. Supplemented by reference TRBV7-9 and TRBJ2-1, the full variable domain reads DTGVSQNPRHKITKRGQNVTFRCDPISEHNRLYWYRQTLGQGPEFLTYFQNEAQLEKSRLLSDRFSAERPKGSFSTLEIQRTEQGDSAMYLCASSLADYYNEQFFGPGTRLTVL.

The chain is built from TRBV5-4 and TRBJ2-1; the match to TRBD1 covers 7 bases. Germline V gene lookup returns CDR1 SGHNT and CDR2 YYREEE (reference sequence). This CDR3 region has 15 residues. V lost 4 bases, J lost 2 bases, and 6 bases stayed unmatched. The DNA for the CDR3 is TGTGCCAGCAGCGCCACTAGGGGGCCCTACAATGAGCAGTTCTTC. It yields the protein CASSATRGPYNEQFF.

This chain links TRBV15 with TRBJ2-2, with D tentatively TRBD2 (5 bases). Trimming left V 0 bases short and J 6 bases short, with 8 bases between. The germline V gene encodes CDR1 LNHNV and CDR2 YYDKDF (reference sequence). This CDR3 has 14 amino acids. CDR3 coding DNA: TGTGCCACCAGCAGAGATCGGGGTCCCGGGGAGCTGTTTTTT. Encoded protein: CATSRDRGPGELFF. The full variable domain, its missing parts supplied by reference TRBV15 and TRBJ2-2, is DAMVIQNPRYQVTQFGKPVTLSCSQTLNHNVMYWYQQKSSQAPKLLFHYYDKDFNNEADTPDNFQSRRPNTSFCFLDIRSPGLGDTAMYLCATSRDRGPGELFFGEGSRLTVL.

The chain carries TRBV7-9 and TRBJ2-7, with TRBD1 matching 8 bases. The CDR3 is 13 residues long. Germline-derived CDR1 and CDR2 are SEHNR and FQNEAQ (reference sequence). Trimming removed 8 bases from V and 6 bases from J; junction bases left unmatched: 9. CDR3 loop: CASQRQGFAEQYF. The CDR3 DNA reads as TGTGCCAGCCAACGACAGGGGTTTGCCGAGCAGTACTTC. Full variable domain (remainder filled in from reference TRBV7-9 and TRBJ2-7): DTGVSQNPRHKITKRGQNVTFRCDPISEHNRLYWYRQTLGQGPEFLTYFQNEAQLEKSRLLSDRFSAERPKGSFSTLEIQRTEQGDSAMYLCASQRQGFAEQYFGPGTRLTVT.